Only one count was recorded for the clone carrying this T cell receptor (beta chain). Its antigen is undetermined. The sample comes from a study of cytomegalovirus exposure and HLA in healthy donors. Study overall: The same platform used for the approximately 700 first-cohort repertoires was also used for the 130 or so validation repertoires, as a later analysis reported.

The length of the CDR3 is 17 residues. The germline V gene encodes CDR1 KGHSH and CDR2 LQKENI. Trimming removed 0 bases from V and 5 bases from J; junction bases left unmatched: 13. The assay was immunoSEQ multiplex PCR, and TCRdb's table has in-frame clones only and misses some. The repertoire holds 220,000 or so clones, 75% to 95% seen once, with approximately 1.1% in the top ten. Overall study results and limits: Specificity for CMV antigens was confirmed in vitro for a few of the CMV-associated chains. Clusters of TCRs from the first cohort tended to co-occur in the 100 to 150 validation repertoires (as a later analysis found). Altogether, about 160 TCR beta chains were recorded as cytomegalovirus-associated.

The sample taken for sequencing was PBMCs. The chain recombines TRBV18 with TRBJ2-7; TRBD1 aligns across 7 bases. This clonotype originated in a woman aged 18-29 years in good health and CMV-seronegative. The CDR3 DNA reads TGTGCCAGCTCACCACCAGGTCTCCGGACAGGAGTAAACGAGCAGTACTTC. Translating it yields CASSPPGLRTGVNEQYF. Supplemented by reference TRBV18 and TRBJ2-7, the full variable domain reads NAGVMQNPRHLVRRRGQEARLRCSPMKGHSHVYWYRQLPEEGLKFMVYLQKENIIDESGMPKERFSAEFPKEGPSILRIQQVVRGDSAAYFCASSPPGLRTGVNEQYFGPGTRLTVT.